The clone carrying this T cell receptor (beta chain) came up once. The antigen remains undetermined. The sample belongs to a study of radiation and T cells in renal cell carcinoma. Study outcomes and limitations: Baseline intratumoral clonotype presence is unknown without pretreatment biopsies.

Time point in this sample: blood 2 weeks post-SBRT. The treatment denotes: 15 Gy SBRT to primary tumor, nephrectomy 4 weeks later. Serial blood draws occurred at baseline and 2 and 4 weeks post-SBRT. This renal cell carcinoma was of the clear cell type. The CDR3 is 14 residues long. V was cut by 6 bases and J by 0 bases, with 12 bases left in between. Germline V gives CDR1 MDHEN, CDR2 SYDVKM. The method was immunoSEQ multiplex PCR; TCRdb's version includes in-frame clones alone and lacks a portion of them. The table lists about 130,000 clones, approximately 90% of them singletons. Sequences were derived from blood, sampled from a patient whose treatment included radiotherapy and nephrectomy. The V gene is TRBV28, the J gene TRBJ2-7; no clear D. The receptor's source is a woman in her 70s with renal cell carcinoma. CDR3 in amino acids: CASSRQYYSYEQYF. CDR3 coding DNA: TGTGCCAGCAGCAGACAATACTACTCCTACGAGCAGTACTTC.